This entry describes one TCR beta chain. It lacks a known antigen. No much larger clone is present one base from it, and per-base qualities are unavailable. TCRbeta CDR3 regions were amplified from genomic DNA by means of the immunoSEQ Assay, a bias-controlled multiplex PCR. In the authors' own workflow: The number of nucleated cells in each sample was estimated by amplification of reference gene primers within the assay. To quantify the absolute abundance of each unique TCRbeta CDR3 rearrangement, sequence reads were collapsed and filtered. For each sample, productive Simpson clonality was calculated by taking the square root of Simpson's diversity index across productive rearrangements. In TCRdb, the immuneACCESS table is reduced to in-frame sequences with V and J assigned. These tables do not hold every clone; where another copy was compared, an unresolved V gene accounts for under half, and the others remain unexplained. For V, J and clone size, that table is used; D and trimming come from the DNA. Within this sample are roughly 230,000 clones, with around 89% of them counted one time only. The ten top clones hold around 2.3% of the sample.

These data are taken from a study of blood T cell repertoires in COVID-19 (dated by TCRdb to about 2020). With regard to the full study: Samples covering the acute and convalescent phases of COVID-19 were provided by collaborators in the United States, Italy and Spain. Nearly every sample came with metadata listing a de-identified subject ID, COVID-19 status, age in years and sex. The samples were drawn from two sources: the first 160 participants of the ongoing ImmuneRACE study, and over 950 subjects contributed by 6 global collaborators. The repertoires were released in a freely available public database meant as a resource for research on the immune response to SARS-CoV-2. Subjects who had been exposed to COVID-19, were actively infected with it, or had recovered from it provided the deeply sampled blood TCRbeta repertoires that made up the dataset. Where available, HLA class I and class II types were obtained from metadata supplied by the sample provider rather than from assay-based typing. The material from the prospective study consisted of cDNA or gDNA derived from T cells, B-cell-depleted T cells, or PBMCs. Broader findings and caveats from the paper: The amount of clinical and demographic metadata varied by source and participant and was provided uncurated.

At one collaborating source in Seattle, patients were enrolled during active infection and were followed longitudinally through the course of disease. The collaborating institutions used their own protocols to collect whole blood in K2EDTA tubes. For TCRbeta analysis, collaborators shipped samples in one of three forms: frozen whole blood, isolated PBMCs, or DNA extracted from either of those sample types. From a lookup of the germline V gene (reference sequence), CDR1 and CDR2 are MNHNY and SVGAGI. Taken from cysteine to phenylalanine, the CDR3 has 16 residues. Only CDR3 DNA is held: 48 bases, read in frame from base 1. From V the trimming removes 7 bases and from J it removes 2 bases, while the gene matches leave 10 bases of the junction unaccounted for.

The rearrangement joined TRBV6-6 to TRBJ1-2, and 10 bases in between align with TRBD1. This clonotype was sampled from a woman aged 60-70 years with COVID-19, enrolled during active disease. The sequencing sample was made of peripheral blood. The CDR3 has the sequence CASILVPGQGNYGYTF. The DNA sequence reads TGTGCCAGCATCCTTGTCCCGGGACAGGGGAACTATGGCTACACCTTC.